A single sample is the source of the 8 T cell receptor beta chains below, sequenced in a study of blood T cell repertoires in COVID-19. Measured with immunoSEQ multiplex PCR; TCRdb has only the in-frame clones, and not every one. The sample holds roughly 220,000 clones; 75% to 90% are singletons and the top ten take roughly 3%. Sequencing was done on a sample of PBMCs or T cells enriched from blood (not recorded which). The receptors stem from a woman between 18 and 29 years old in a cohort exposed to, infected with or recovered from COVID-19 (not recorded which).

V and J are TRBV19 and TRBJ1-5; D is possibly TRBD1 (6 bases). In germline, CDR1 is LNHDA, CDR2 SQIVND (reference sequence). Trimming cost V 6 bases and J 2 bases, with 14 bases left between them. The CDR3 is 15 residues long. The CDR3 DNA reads TGTGCCAGTAGGACAGGTTCGGCAGGCAATCAGCCCCAGCATTTT. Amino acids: CASRTGSAGNQPQHF. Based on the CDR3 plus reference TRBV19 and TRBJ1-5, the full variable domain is DGGITQSPKYLFRKEGQNVTLSCEQNLNHDAMYWYRQDPGQGLRLIYYSQIVNDFQKGDIAEGYSVSREKKESFPLTVTSAQKNPTAFYLCASRTGSAGNQPQHFGDGTRLSIL.

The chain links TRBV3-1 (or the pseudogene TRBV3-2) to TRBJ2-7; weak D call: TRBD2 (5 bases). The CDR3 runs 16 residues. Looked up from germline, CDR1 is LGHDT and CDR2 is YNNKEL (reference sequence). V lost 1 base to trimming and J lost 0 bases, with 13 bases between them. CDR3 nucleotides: TGTGCCAGCAGCCAAGGACGGACTGGTAGCTCCTACGAGCAGTACTTC. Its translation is CASSQGRTGSSYEQYF.

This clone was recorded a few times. This chain's CDR3 is CASSLAGQGFNEQFF. CDR3 DNA: TGTGCCAGCAGCTTGGCCGGACAGGGTTTCAATGAGCAGTTCTTC. The chain combines TRBV5-6 with TRBJ2-1, with 8 bases that match TRBD1. The CDR3 has 15 amino acids. V dropped 0 bases and J dropped 6; count of bases not matched to a gene: 5. CDR1 and CDR2 from the germline V gene are SGHDT and YYEEEE.

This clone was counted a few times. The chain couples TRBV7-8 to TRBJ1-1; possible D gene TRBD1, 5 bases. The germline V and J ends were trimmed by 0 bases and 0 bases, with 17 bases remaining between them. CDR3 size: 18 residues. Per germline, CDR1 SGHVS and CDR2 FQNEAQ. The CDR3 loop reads CASSLAPRQHLMNTEAFF. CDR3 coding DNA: TGTGCCAGCAGCTTAGCCCCCCGACAGCACTTAATGAACACTGAAGCTTTCTTT.

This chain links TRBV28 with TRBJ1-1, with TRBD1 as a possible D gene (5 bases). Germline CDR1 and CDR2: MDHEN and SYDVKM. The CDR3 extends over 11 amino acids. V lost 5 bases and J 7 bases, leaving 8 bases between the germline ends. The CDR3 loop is CASSPRGEAFF. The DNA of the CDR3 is TGTGCCAGCAGTCCTAGGGGTGAAGCTTTCTTT.

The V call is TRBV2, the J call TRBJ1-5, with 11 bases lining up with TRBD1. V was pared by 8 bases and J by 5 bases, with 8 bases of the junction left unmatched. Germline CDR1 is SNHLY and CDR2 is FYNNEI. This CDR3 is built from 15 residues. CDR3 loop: CASRFTGQGDQPQHF. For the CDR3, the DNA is TGTGCCAGCCGGTTCACGGGACAGGGGGATCAGCCCCAGCATTTT.

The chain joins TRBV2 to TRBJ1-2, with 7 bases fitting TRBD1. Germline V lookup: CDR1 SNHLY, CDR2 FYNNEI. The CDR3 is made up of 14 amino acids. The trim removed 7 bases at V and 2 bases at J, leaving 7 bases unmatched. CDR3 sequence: CASNRGNLNYGYTF. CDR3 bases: TGTGCCAGCAACAGGGGTAACTTAAACTATGGCTACACCTTC.

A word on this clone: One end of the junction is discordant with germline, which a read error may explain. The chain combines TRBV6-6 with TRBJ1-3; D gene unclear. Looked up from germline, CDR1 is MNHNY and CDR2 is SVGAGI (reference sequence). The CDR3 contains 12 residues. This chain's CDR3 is CAGSPTGNTIYF. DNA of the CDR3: TGTGCCGGCAGTCCTACCGGGAACACCATATATTTT.